The present TCR beta chain was sequenced within a study of blood T cell repertoires in COVID-19. Whole-study context: PBMCs, B-cell-depleted T cells, or T cells provided the cDNA or gDNA that made up the material.

Authors' processing steps: Using reference gene primer amplification, nucleated cell counts were estimated. Produced via immunoSEQ multiplex PCR; TCRdb's table is partial and in-frame only. That table gives V, J and clone size, and the DNA gave D and trimming. The data contain some 89,000 clones, less than 95% of them singletons. The material sequenced was peripheral blood. The source of this sequence is a man in his sixties with acute or convalescent COVID-19.

CDR3 protein: CASSQEGLAGGRNTGELFF. DNA of the CDR3: TGTGCCAGCAGCCAAGAAGGGCTAGCGGGGGGTAGGAACACCGGGGAGCTGTTTTTT. This chain links TRBV3-1 (or the pseudogene TRBV3-2) with TRBJ2-2, with 11 nucleotides matching TRBD2. The CDR3 is made up of 19 amino acids. Losses at the gene ends were 0 bases for V and 1 base for J; bases not matched to a gene: 7. From germline, CDR1 is LGHDT and CDR2 YNNKEL (reference sequence).